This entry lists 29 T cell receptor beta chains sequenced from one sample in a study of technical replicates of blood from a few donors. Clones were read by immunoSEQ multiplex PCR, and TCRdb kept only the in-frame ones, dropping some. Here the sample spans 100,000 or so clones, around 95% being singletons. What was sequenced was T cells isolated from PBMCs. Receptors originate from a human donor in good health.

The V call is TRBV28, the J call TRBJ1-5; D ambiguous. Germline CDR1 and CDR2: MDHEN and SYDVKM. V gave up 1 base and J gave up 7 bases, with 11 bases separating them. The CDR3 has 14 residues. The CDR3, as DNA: TGTGCCAGCAGTTTATTGACGGGGAAGCAGCCCCAGCATTTT. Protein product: CASSLLTGKQPQHF.

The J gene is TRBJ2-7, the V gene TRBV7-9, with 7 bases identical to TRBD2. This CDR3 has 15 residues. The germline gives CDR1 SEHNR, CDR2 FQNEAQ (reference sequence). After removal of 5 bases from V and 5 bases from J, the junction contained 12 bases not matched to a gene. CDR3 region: CASSIGQRDSNEQYF. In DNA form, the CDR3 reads TGTGCCAGCAGCATCGGCCAGCGGGATTCGAACGAGCAGTACTTC.

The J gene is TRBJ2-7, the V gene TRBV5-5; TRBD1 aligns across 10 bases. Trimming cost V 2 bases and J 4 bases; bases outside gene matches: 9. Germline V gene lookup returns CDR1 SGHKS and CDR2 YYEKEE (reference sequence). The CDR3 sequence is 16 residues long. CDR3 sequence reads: CASSFGEGTGVYEQYF. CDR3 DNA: TGTGCCAGCAGCTTCGGCGAGGGGACAGGGGTGTACGAGCAGTACTTC.

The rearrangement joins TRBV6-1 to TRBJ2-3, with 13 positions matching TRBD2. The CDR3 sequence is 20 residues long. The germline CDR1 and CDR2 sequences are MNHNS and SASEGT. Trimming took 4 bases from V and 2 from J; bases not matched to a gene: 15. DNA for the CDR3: TGTGCCAGCAGTGTTTCCGGGACTAGCGGGGCCCTAAGCATCACAGATACGCAGTATTTT. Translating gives CASSVSGTSGALSITDTQYF.

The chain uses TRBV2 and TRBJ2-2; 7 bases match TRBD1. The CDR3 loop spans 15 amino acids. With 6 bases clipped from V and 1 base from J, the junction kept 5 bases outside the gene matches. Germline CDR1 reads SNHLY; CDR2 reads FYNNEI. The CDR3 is CASRLQGLNTGELFF. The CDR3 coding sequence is TGTGCCAGCAGGCTACAGGGGCTGAACACCGGGGAGCTGTTTTTT.

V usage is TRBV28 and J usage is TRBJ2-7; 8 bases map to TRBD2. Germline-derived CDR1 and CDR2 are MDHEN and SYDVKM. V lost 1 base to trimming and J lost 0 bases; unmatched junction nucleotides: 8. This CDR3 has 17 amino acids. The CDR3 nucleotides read TGTGCCAGCAGTTTATCTGGTAGCGGGGTTATCTCCTACGAGCAGTACTTC. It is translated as CASSLSGSGVISYEQYF.

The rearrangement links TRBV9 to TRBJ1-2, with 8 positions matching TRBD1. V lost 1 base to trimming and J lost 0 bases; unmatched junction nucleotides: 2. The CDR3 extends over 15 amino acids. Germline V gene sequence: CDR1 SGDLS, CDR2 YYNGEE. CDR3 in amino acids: CASSVRTGSNYGYTF. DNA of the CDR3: TGTGCCAGCAGCGTAAGGACAGGGTCTAACTATGGCTACACCTTC.

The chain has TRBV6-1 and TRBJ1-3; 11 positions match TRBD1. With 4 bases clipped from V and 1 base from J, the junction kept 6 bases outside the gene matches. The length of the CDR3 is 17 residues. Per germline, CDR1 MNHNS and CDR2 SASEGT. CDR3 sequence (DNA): TGTGCCAGCAGTGCCCGGACAGGGGGCGTATCTGGAAACACCATATATTTT. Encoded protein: CASSARTGGVSGNTIYF.

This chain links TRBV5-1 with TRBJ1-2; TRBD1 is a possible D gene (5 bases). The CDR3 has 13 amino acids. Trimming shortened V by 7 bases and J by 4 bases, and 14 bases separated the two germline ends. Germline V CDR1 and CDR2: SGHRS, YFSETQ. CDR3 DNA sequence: TGCGCCAGCGGGGAGGGGACTGGCTATGGCTACACCTTC. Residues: CASGEGTGYGYTF.

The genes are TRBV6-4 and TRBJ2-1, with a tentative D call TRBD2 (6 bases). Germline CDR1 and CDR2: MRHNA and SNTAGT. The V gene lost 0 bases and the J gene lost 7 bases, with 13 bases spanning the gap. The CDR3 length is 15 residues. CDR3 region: CASSDSLTRGNEQFF. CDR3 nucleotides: TGTGCCAGCAGTGACTCGTTGACTAGAGGGAATGAGCAGTTCTTC.

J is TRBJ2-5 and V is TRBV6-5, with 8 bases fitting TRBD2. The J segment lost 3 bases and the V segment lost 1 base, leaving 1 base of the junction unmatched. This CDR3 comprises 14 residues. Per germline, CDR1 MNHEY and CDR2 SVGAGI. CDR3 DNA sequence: TGTGCCAGCAGTTACTACGGGGGGGAAGAGACCCAGTACTTC. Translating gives CASSYYGGEETQYF.

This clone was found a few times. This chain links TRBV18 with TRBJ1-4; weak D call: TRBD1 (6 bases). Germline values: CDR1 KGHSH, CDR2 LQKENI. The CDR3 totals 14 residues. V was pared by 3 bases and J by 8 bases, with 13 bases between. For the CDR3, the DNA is TGTGCCAGCTCACCGTGGCAAACAGGGGAAAAACTGTTTTTT. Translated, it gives CASSPWQTGEKLFF.

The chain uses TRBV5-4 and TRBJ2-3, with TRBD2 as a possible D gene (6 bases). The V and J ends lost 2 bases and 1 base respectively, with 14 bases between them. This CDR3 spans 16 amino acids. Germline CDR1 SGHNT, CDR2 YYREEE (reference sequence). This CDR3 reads CASSFSRSGGTDTQYF. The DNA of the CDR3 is TGTGCCAGCAGCTTTTCACGTTCGGGAGGCACAGATACGCAGTATTTT.

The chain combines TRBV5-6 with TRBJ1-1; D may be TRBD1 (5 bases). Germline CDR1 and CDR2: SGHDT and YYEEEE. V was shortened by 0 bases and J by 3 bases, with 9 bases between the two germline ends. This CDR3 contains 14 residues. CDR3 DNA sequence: TGTGCCAGCAGCTTGGGTGGCAGGGACACTGAAGCTTTCTTT. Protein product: CASSLGGRDTEAFF.

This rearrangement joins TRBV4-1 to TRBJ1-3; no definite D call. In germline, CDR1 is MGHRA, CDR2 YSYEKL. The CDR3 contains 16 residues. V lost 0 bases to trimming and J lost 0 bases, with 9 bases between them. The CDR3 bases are TGCGCCAGCAGCCAAGAGAAGCGGGGCTCTGGAAACACCATATATTTT. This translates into CASSQEKRGSGNTIYF.

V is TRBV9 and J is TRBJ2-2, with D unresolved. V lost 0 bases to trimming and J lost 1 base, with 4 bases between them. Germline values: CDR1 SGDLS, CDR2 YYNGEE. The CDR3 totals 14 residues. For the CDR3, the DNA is TGTGCCAGCAGCGTAGCGGGGAACACCGGGGAGCTGTTTTTT. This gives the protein CASSVAGNTGELFF.

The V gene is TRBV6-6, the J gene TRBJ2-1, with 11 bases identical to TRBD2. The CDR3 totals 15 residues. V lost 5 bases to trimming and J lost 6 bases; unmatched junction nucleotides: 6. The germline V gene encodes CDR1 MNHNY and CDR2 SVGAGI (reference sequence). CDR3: CASSDTSGSGNEQFF. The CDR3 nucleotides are TGTGCCAGCAGTGATACTAGCGGGAGTGGCAATGAGCAGTTCTTC.

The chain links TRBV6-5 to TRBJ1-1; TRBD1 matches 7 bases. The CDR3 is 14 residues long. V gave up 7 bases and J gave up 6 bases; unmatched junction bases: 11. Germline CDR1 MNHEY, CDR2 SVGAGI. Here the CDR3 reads CASNHKGAKSEAFF. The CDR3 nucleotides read TGTGCCAGCAACCATAAGGGGGCGAAATCTGAAGCTTTCTTT.

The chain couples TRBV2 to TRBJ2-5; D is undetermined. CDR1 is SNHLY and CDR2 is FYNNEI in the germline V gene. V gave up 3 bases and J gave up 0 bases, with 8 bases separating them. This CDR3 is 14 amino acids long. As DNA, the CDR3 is TGTGCCAGCAGTGAGACTGATTACCAAGAGACCCAGTACTTC. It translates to CASSETDYQETQYF.

The CDR3 loop reads CASSLDGRVTFF. CDR3 in DNA: TGTGCCAGCAGCTTGGATGGCCGGGTAACTTTCTTT. The rearrangement joins TRBV5-6 to TRBJ1-1, with D unclear. The CDR3 contains 12 residues. Germline V gene sequence: CDR1 SGHDT, CDR2 YYEEEE. The V and J ends lost 0 bases and 12 bases respectively, with 12 bases between them.

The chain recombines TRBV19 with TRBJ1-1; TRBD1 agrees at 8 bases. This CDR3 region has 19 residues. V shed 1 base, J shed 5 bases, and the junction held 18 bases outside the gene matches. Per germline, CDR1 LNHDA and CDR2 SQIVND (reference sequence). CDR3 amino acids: CASSIGATGEEVYVTEAFF. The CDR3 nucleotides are TGTGCCAGTAGTATAGGCGCGACAGGGGAAGAAGTATATGTGACTGAAGCTTTCTTT.

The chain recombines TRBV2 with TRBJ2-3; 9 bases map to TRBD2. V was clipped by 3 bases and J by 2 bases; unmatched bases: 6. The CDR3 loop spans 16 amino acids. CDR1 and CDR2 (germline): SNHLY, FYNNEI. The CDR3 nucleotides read TGTGCCAGCAGTGATGGGCGGGGGGGATTCACAGATACGCAGTATTTT. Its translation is CASSDGRGGFTDTQYF.

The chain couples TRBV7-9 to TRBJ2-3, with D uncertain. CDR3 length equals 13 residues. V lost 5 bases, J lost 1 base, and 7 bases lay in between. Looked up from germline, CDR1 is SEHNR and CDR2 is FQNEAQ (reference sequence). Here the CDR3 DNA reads TGTGCCAGCAGCCAGAGCGGCACAGATACGCAGTATTTT. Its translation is CASSQSGTDTQYF.

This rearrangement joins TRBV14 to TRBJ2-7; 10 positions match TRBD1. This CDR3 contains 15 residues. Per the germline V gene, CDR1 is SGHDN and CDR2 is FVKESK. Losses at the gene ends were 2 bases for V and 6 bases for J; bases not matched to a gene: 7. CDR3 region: CASSQRQGAMGEQYF. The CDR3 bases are TGTGCCAGCAGCCAAAGACAGGGGGCGATGGGCGAGCAGTACTTC.

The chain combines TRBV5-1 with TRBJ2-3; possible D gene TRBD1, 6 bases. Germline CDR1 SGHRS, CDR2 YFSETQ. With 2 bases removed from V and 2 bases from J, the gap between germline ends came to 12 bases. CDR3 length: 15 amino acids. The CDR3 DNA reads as TGCGCCAGCAGCTTTCGCGCAGGGGACACAGATACGCAGTATTTT. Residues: CASSFRAGDTDTQYF. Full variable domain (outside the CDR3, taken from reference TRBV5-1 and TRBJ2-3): KAGVTQTPRYLIKTRGQQVTLSCSPISGHRSVSWYQQTPGQGLQFLFEYFSETQRNKGNFPGRFSGRQFSNSRSEMNVSTLELGDSALYLCASSFRAGDTDTQYFGPGTRLTVL.

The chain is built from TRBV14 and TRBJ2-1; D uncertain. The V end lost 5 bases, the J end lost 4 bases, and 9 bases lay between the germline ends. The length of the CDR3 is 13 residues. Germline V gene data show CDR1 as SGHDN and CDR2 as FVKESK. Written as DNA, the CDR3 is TGTGCCAGCAGCGATAATACTTACAATGAGCAGTTCTTC. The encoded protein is CASSDNTYNEQFF.

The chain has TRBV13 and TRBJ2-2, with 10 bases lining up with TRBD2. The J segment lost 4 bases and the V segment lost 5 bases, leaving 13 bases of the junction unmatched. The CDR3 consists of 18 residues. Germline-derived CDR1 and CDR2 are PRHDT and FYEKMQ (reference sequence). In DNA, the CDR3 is TGTGCCAGCAGCCGGACATTTAGCGGGGGGCGAGGCACCGGGGAGCTGTTTTTT. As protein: CASSRTFSGGRGTGELFF.

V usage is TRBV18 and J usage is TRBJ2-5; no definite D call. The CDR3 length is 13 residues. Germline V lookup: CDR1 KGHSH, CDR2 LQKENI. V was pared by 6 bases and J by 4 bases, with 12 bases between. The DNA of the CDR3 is TGTGCCAGCTCGGTAGTCCCAGGAGAGACCCAGTACTTC. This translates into CASSVVPGETQYF. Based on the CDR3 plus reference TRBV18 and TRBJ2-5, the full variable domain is NAGVMQNPRHLVRRRGQEARLRCSPMKGHSHVYWYRQLPEEGLKFMVYLQKENIIDESGMPKERFSAEFPKEGPSILRIQQVVRGDSAAYFCASSVVPGETQYFGPGTRLLVL.

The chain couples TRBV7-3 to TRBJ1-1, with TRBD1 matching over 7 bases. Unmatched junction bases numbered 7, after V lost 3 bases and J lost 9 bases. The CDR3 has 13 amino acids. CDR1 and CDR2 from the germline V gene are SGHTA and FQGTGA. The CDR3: CASSLSRQGQAFF. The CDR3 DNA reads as TGTGCCAGCAGCTTGTCCCGACAGGGACAAGCTTTCTTT.